These 32 T cell receptor beta chains came from one sample sequenced in a study of cytomegalovirus exposure and HLA in healthy donors. Primers for the PCR totalled 60 Vbeta and 13 Jbeta. Clones were read by immunoSEQ multiplex PCR, and TCRdb kept only the in-frame ones, dropping some. This sample has 150,000 to 200,000 clones, with roughly 80% found just once. The sequencing input was PBMCs. These receptors all come from a woman aged 18-29 years in good health and CMV-seronegative.

The chain combines TRBV7-9 with TRBJ2-7; TRBD2 matches 7 bases. V gave up 2 bases and J gave up 2 bases; unmatched junction bases: 9. Germline V CDR1 and CDR2: SEHNR, FQNEAQ (reference sequence). The CDR3 runs 16 residues. This CDR3 reads CASSLMGQRGPYEQYF. The CDR3 DNA reads as TGTGCCAGCAGCTTAATGGGCCAGCGGGGACCCTACGAGCAGTACTTC.

The chain uses TRBV6-5 and TRBJ2-3, with D perhaps matching TRBD2 (7 bases). CDR1 is MNHEY and CDR2 is SVGAGI in the germline V gene. Trimming took off 2 bases at V and 2 bases at J, with 14 bases between the two ends. The CDR3 length is 16 residues. DNA of the CDR3: TGTGCCAGCAGTTACCGGAGAGCGGGACACACAGATACGCAGTATTTT. It specifies CASSYRRAGHTDTQYF.

The chain carries TRBV5-5 and TRBJ2-1; D gene unclear. V was pared by 3 bases and J by 0 bases, with 10 bases between. Germline V gene lookup returns CDR1 SGHKS and CDR2 YYEKEE (reference sequence). The CDR3 length is 15 residues. The CDR3 DNA reads TGTGCCAGCAGCTCCACTATGAGCTCCTACAATGAGCAGTTCTTC. This gives the protein CASSSTMSSYNEQFF.

The chain carries TRBV10-2 and TRBJ2-5; 9 bases are a match to TRBD1. J lost 1 base, V lost 9 bases, and 9 bases had no gene match. CDR3 length: 15 residues. Germline lookup yields CDR1 WSHSY and CDR2 SAAADI. CDR3 region: CASHRGPSFQETQYF. The CDR3 nucleotides are TGCGCCAGTCACAGGGGGCCCTCTTTCCAAGAGACCCAGTACTTC.

The chain recombines TRBV7-2 with TRBJ2-2, with 7 bases matching TRBD1. Trimming took 0 bases from V and 2 from J; bases not matched to a gene: 6. CDR3 length equals 17 residues. Germline CDR1 is SGHTA and CDR2 is FQGNSA. The DNA of the CDR3 is TGTGCCAGCAGCTTAGCTCCGACAGGGATCAACACCGGGGAGCTGTTTTTT. Translating it yields CASSLAPTGINTGELFF.

The sample holds a few counts of this clone. V usage is TRBV4-2 and J usage is TRBJ2-7; D possibly corresponds to TRBD2 (6 bases). Trimming pared 1 base from V and 2 bases from J, leaving 15 bases between. This CDR3 contains 16 residues. Germline lookup yields CDR1 LGHNA and CDR2 YNFKEQ. The CDR3 here is CASSQGDSKKPYEQYF. The CDR3 bases are TGTGCCAGCAGCCAAGGGGACTCTAAGAAGCCCTACGAGCAGTACTTC.

The gene calls are TRBV27 and TRBJ1-4, with D uncertain. V was clipped by 3 bases and J by 1 base, with 6 bases between them. The CDR3 length is 14 residues. CDR1 and CDR2 from the germline V gene are MNHEY and SMNVEV (reference sequence). This chain's CDR3 is CASSFRGTNEKLFF. The DNA for the CDR3 is TGTGCCAGCAGTTTCCGCGGAACTAATGAAAAACTGTTTTTT.

The chain carries TRBV7-2 and TRBJ2-3; unclear D gene. The CDR3 covers 14 residues. The V end lost 7 bases, the J end lost 0 bases, and 11 bases lay between the germline ends. Germline values: CDR1 SGHTA, CDR2 FQGNSA. The chain's CDR3 is CASTTALSTDTQYF. The CDR3 DNA follows: TGTGCCAGCACCACTGCCCTTAGCACAGATACGCAGTATTTT.

The chain links TRBV27 to TRBJ2-3; weak D call: TRBD2 (6 bases). Trimming pared 6 bases from V and 9 bases from J, leaving 16 bases between. The CDR3 is made up of 13 amino acids. The V gene's germline CDR1 is MNHEY and CDR2 SMNVEV (reference sequence). CDR3 coding DNA: TGTGCCAGCAGCTATAGCGGCTTGGAGACGCAGTATTTT. Residues: CASSYSGLETQYF.

The V call is TRBV9, the J call TRBJ1-5; 11 nucleotides line up with TRBD1. J gave up 6 bases and V 4 bases, and 12 bases lay outside the gene matches. Per germline, CDR1 SGDLS and CDR2 YYNGEE. The CDR3 consists of 17 residues. CDR3 DNA: TGTGCCAGCAGCCCTCGGGAGGGGACAGGGGGGGGTCAGCCCCAGCATTTT. The encoded protein is CASSPREGTGGGQPQHF.

This clone was counted a single time. The chain uses TRBV15 and TRBJ2-5; 7 nucleotides agree with TRBD1. The J call may not be correct, given that the DNA end is closer to TRBJ2-7. Germline values: CDR1 LNHNV, CDR2 YYDKDF (reference sequence). This CDR3 contains 18 residues. CDR3 loop: CATSRGPTGIVSISEQYF. CDR3 nucleotide sequence: TGTGCCACCAGCAGAGGACCGACAGGGATAGTTTCCATCAGCGAGCAGTACTTC.

For this clone: One junction end does not reproduce the germline sequence, and a read error may be involved. The same CDR3 is also encoded by other DNA sequences in this sample. The chain joins TRBV27 to TRBJ2-3, with 7 bases identical to TRBD2. The V gene's germline CDR1 is MNHEY and CDR2 SMNVEV (reference sequence). The CDR3 has 15 amino acids. The CDR3 loop is CASSLTAGEPDTQYF. Here the CDR3 DNA reads TGCGCCAGCAGTTTAACCGCGGGAGAGCCAGATACGCAGTATTTT.

The V and J genes are TRBV9 and TRBJ2-3, with 9 bases lining up with TRBD2. Trimming took 4 bases from V and 4 from J; bases not matched to a gene: 4. This CDR3 comprises 14 residues. The germline V gene has CDR1 SGDLS and CDR2 YYNGEE. CDR3 sequence reads: CASSFSGSADTQYF. The CDR3 nucleotides read TGTGCCAGCAGCTTTAGCGGGAGCGCAGATACGCAGTATTTT.

This chain uses TRBV7-2 with TRBJ2-6; D uncertain. Germline loops: CDR1 SGHTA, CDR2 FQGNSA. CDR3 length: 15 residues. V was clipped by 3 bases and J by 2 bases, with 8 bases between them. The CDR3 reads CASSFQIPGANVLTF. CDR3 bases: TGTGCCAGCAGCTTCCAGATTCCTGGGGCCAACGTCCTGACTTTC.

This chain uses TRBV5-1 with TRBJ1-4; 8 nucleotides align to TRBD1. The V and J ends lost 2 bases and 0 bases, in that order; junction bases with no gene match: 15. The CDR3 runs 20 residues. Germline V gene lookup returns CDR1 SGHRS and CDR2 YFSETQ. The CDR3 is CASSFLGHGQGAATNEKLFF. CDR3 DNA sequence: TGCGCCAGCAGCTTCCTGGGCCACGGACAGGGAGCCGCAACTAATGAAAAACTGTTTTTT.

The chain is built from TRBV6-1 and TRBJ2-7; 9 bases line up with TRBD2. The CDR3 has 15 amino acids. Germline CDR1 MNHNS, CDR2 SASEGT. V shed 1 base and J 3 bases; nucleotides not matched to a gene: 4. CDR3 sequence: CASSEVSSGSYEQYV. The CDR3 DNA is TGTGCCAGCAGTGAAGTGAGTAGCGGGAGCTACGAGCAGTACGTC.

The V gene is TRBV7-2, the J gene TRBJ2-1; 13 bases are a match to TRBD2. This CDR3 contains 17 residues. Unmatched junction bases numbered 7, after V lost 7 bases and J lost 1 base. CDR1 SGHTA and CDR2 FQGNSA come from the germline V gene. This chain's CDR3 is CASNGGLAGVSYNEQFF. The CDR3 DNA follows: TGTGCCAGCAACGGAGGACTAGCGGGAGTATCCTACAATGAGCAGTTCTTC.

This chain connects TRBV27 to TRBJ2-7, with 11 bases lining up with TRBD2. CDR1 is MNHEY and CDR2 is SMNVEV in the germline V gene (reference sequence). Germline trimming cut 4 bases from V and 0 bases from J; bases unmatched to any gene: 17. The CDR3 loop spans 20 amino acids. The CDR3 DNA follows: TGTGCCAGCAGTTCCTGGGGCCCGACTAGCGGGGCGACTAGCTCCTACGAGCAGTACGTC. This codes for CASSSWGPTSGATSSYEQYV.

V is TRBV18 and J is TRBJ2-1, with 7 bases fitting TRBD2. V trimming: 3 bases; J trimming: 9 bases; junction bases outside the gene matches: 5. CDR1 KGHSH and CDR2 LQKENI come from the germline V gene. This CDR3 region has 13 residues. CDR3 nucleotides: TGTGCCAGCTCACCCGACCCGGGGGGTGAGCAGTTCTTC. The encoded protein is CASSPDPGGEQFF.

The V gene is TRBV11-2, the J gene TRBJ2-7; maybe TRBD2 (5 bases). CDR3 size: 17 residues. From germline, CDR1 is SGHAT and CDR2 FQNNGV. Trimming removed 4 bases at V and 4 bases at J, with 23 bases between. For the CDR3, the DNA is TGTGCCAGCAGCTCCCAGACCGGGCCCGGGGTGAAGTACGAGCAGTACTTC. Translation gives CASSSQTGPGVKYEQYF.

The rearrangement links TRBV11-2 to TRBJ2-3; 7 bases align to TRBD2. CDR1 is SGHAT, CDR2 FQNNGV, per germline. The CDR3 sequence is 15 residues long. Trimming cost V 5 bases and J 4 bases; bases outside gene matches: 9. CDR3 sequence reads: CASSPLEGRADTQYF. The CDR3 nucleotides read TGTGCCAGCAGCCCCCTTGAGGGGAGGGCAGATACGCAGTATTTT.

CDR3 in amino acids: CASSPMSNQPQHF. The CDR3 nucleotides are TGTGCCAGCAGCCCTATGAGCAATCAGCCCCAGCATTTT. The chain links TRBV27 to TRBJ1-5; D remains ambiguous. Germline V gene sequence: CDR1 MNHEY, CDR2 SMNVEV (reference sequence). V lost 6 bases and J lost 1, with 7 bases in between. This CDR3 region has 13 residues.

V gene TRBV6-6 combines with J gene TRBJ2-7, with TRBD2 matching 11 bases. Germline CDR1 MNHNY, CDR2 SVGAGI (reference sequence). The CDR3 has 15 amino acids. J lost 7 bases, V lost 2 bases, and 7 bases had no gene match. CDR3 sequence: CASSYPTSGTLEQYF. CDR3 in DNA: TGTGCCAGCAGTTACCCGACTAGCGGGACTCTGGAGCAGTACTTC.

This chain uses TRBV5-1 with TRBJ2-1, with 7 bases aligning to TRBD2. The CDR3 covers 17 residues. Germline CDR1 is SGHRS and CDR2 is YFSETQ. Germline trimming cut 0 bases from V and 8 bases from J; bases unmatched to any gene: 14. The CDR3 protein is CASSLAAIGLESHEQFF. The CDR3 DNA sequence: TGCGCCAGCAGCTTGGCCGCTATAGGACTAGAGTCCCATGAGCAGTTCTTC.

V is TRBV29-1 and J is TRBJ1-1; possible D gene TRBD1, 6 bases. The CDR3 contains 11 residues. Germline-derived CDR1 and CDR2 are SQVTM and ANQGSEA. V lost 6 bases and J lost 13, with 18 bases in between. CDR3 in amino acids: CSVWGPGWVFF. The CDR3 nucleotides read TGCAGCGTGTGGGGGCCGGGGTGGGTTTTCTTT.

The chain carries TRBV29-1 and TRBJ2-3; TRBD2 aligns across 7 bases. Trimming cost V 6 bases and J 0 bases; bases outside gene matches: 9. CDR1 is SQVTM and CDR2 is ANQGSEA in the germline V gene. The CDR3 is 15 residues long. The CDR3 protein is CSVEELAASTDTQYF. In DNA, the CDR3 is TGCAGCGTCGAGGAGCTAGCGGCCAGCACAGATACGCAGTATTTT.

The rearrangement links TRBV10-3 to TRBJ2-2; 8 bases are shared with TRBD2. V was clipped by 3 bases and J by 0 bases; unmatched bases: 6. The CDR3 is 17 residues long. From germline, CDR1 is ENHRY and CDR2 SYGVKD. CDR3 amino acids: CAISERRGRSNTGELFF. The DNA of the CDR3 is TGTGCCATCAGTGAACGGCGCGGGAGGTCGAACACCGGGGAGCTGTTTTTT.

The chain couples TRBV4-2 to TRBJ2-1, with 8 positions matching TRBD2. The CDR3 spans 16 residues. J gave up 9 bases and V 1 base, and 11 bases lay outside the gene matches. Germline V gives CDR1 LGHNA, CDR2 YNFKEQ. DNA of the CDR3: TGTGCCAGCAGCCAAGCGACTAGCGAGGTACGGGTTGAGCAGTTCTTC. The encoded protein is CASSQATSEVRVEQFF.

The chain links TRBV6-5 to TRBJ2-7; tentatively, D is TRBD1 (6 bases). This CDR3 comprises 14 residues. Trimming took 5 bases from V and 3 from J, leaving 14 bases between them. Germline V gene lookup returns CDR1 MNHEY and CDR2 SVGAGI. The CDR3 nucleotides are TGTGCCAGCAGTCCAGGGGAGAGGGGCTACGAGCAGTACTTC. Encoded protein: CASSPGERGYEQYF.

J is TRBJ2-1 and V is TRBV29-1; maybe TRBD2 (5 bases). The V gene's germline CDR1 is SQVTM and CDR2 ANQGSEA. Trimming shortened V by 7 bases and J by 7 bases, and 8 bases separated the two germline ends. The CDR3 spans 10 residues. The CDR3 DNA follows: TGCAGCGGGAGGTGGAATGAGCAGTTCTTC. Amino acid sequence: CSGRWNEQFF.

V usage is TRBV7-6 and J usage is TRBJ1-2; 12 bases are a match to TRBD1. Germline CDR1 and CDR2: SGHVS and FNYEAQ. The CDR3 is made up of 17 amino acids. The V and J ends lost 3 bases and 3 bases, in that order; junction bases with no gene match: 8. The CDR3 DNA follows: TGTGCCAGCAGCTTGTCCGGGACAGGGGGCGCGGACTATGGCTACACCTTC. Its translation is CASSLSGTGGADYGYTF.

This clone was found a few times. V gene TRBV7-9 combines with J gene TRBJ2-3; D might be TRBD2 (6 bases). V was pared by 1 base and J by 5 bases, with 7 bases between. This CDR3 region has 13 residues. Germline CDR1 SEHNR, CDR2 FQNEAQ (reference sequence). CDR3 in amino acids: CASSLDGRDTQYF. In nucleotides, the CDR3 is TGTGCCAGCAGCTTAGACGGGAGAGATACGCAGTATTTT.